Each of the 3 T cell receptor beta chains below was sequenced from the same sample in a study of cytomegalovirus exposure and HLA in healthy donors. The PCR made use of 60 Vbeta and 13 Jbeta primers. Assay: immunoSEQ multiplex PCR; the TCRdb copy retains only in-frame clones and omits some. The profile shows roughly 120,000 clones, 74% of them singletons. The sequencing sample was made of PBMCs. These receptors were obtained from a man in his thirties or forties in good health and CMV-seropositive.

This clone has just one count. The rearrangement links TRBV14 to TRBJ2-5; 11 nucleotides match TRBD2. Germline CDR1 is SGHDN and CDR2 is FVKESK. V lost 6 bases, J lost 5 bases, and 5 bases stayed unmatched. The CDR3 sequence is 14 residues long. CDR3 sequence: CASSRLAGRETQYF. The CDR3 DNA reads as TGTGCCAGCAGTCGACTAGCGGGGAGGGAGACCCAGTACTTC.

This clone has only one observation. J is TRBJ2-7 and V is TRBV19; the match to TRBD1 covers 8 bases. CDR1 LNHDA and CDR2 SQIVND come from the germline V gene (reference sequence). This CDR3 is built from 15 residues. J lost 3 bases, V lost 8 bases, and 12 bases had no gene match. The CDR3 loop reads CASGFSTGVHYEQYF. The CDR3 nucleotides read TGTGCCAGTGGGTTCTCGACAGGGGTCCACTACGAGCAGTACTTC.

The sample holds one count of this clone. This chain uses TRBV18 with TRBJ2-7; 7 bases map to TRBD1. The CDR3 is made up of 13 amino acids. Germline CDR1 is KGHSH and CDR2 is LQKENI. V shed 4 bases and J 2 bases; nucleotides not matched to a gene: 2. The CDR3 bases are TGTGCCAGCTCACGGGGACAGACCTACGAGCAGTACTTC. This translates into CASSRGQTYEQYF.